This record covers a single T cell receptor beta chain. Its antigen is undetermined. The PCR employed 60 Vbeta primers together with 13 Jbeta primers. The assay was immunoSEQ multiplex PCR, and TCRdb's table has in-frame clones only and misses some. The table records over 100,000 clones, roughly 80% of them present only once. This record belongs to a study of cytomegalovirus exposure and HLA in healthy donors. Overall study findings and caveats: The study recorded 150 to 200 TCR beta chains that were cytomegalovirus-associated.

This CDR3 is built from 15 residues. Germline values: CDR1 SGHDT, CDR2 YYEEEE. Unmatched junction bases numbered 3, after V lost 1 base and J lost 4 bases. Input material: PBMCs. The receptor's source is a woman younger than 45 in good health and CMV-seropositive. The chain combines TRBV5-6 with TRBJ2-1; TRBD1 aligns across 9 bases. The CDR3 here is CASSLQGQGYNEQFF. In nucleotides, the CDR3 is TGTGCCAGCAGCTTGCAGGGACAGGGTTACAATGAGCAGTTCTTC.